This is a list of T cell receptor beta chains from one sample in a study of blood T cells in healthy people across ages. TCRdb reprocessed the 5' RACE reads via MiXCR and lists one record per CDR3 protein. The sample carries 1.5 million to 2 million distinct CDR3 sequences, around half recorded once. Specimen: blood. The receptor set was obtained from a woman between 40 and 50 years old in good health. CDR3s include the opening cysteine and the closing phenylalanine or tryptophan. D genes are given only for firm matches. Clone size is given for some rows only: seen once, a few or many times, or a class if the clone is expanded.

v_gene	d_gene	abundance	j_gene	CDR3nt	CDR3aa
TRBV25-1	TRBD1	NA	TRBJ2-3	TGTGCCAGCAGTAGACAGGGTGAATCAGATACGCAGTATTTT	CASSRQGESDTQYF
TRBV29-1	NA	NA	TRBJ2-3	TGCAGCGTTACCTCGGACAGCCGCACAGATACGCAGTATTTT	CSVTSDSRTDTQYF
TRBV6-5	TRBD1	NA	TRBJ2-5	TGTGCCAGCACCCGACAGGGGTTAGAGACCCAGTACTTC	CASTRQGLETQYF
TRBV25-1	NA	NA	TRBJ2-1	TGTGCCAGCAGTGAATTTAAGGGCTCCTACAATGAGCAGTTCTTC	CASSEFKGSYNEQFF
TRBV20-1	NA	NA	TRBJ2-6	TGCAGTGCAATGGCCTCGCATACAGGGACTGGGGCCAACGTCCTGACTTTC	CSAMASHTGTGANVLTF
TRBV6-5	NA	NA	TRBJ2-5	TGTGCCAGCAGTTACTCGAATGCGGGGAGAGAGACCCAGTACTTC	CASSYSNAGRETQYF
TRBV5-1	NA	NA	TRBJ2-1	TGCGCCAGCAGCTTGGAATCCATGCAGGGTATTCGGCAGTTCTTC	CASSLESMQGIRQFF
TRBV20-1	NA	NA	TRBJ2-3	TGCAGTGCTACCCAAGGGGGTGCAGATACGCAGTATTTT	CSATQGGADTQYF
TRBV7-2	NA	few	TRBJ2-3	TGTGCCAGCAGCTTAGCCCCCTCCCGGCGGGGCTTTTTTAGTACGCAGTATTTT	CASSLAPSRRGFFSTQYF
TRBV4-3	TRBD2	few	TRBJ2-1	TGCGCCAGCAGCCAAGGAGGTAGTGCTAGCGGCTACAATGAGCAGTTCTTC	CASSQGGSASGYNEQFF
TRBV6-2/TRBV6-3	TRBD2	NA	TRBJ2-7	TGTGCCAGCACCCTAGCTACCGGGACTACCCCTTTTTACGAGCAGTACTTC	CASTLATGTTPFYEQYF
TRBV4-2	NA	few	TRBJ2-3	TGTGCCAGCAGCCAGAGGGGCGCAAGCGGTCCCGGGCCAGATACGCAGTATTTT	CASSQRGASGPGPDTQYF
TRBV11-2	NA	NA	TRBJ2-1	TGTGCCAGCAGCTTGCATCAGGGCTCCAATGAGCAGTTCTTC	CASSLHQGSNEQFF
TRBV29-1	NA	NA	TRBJ2-1	TGCAGCGTTGAAGATCCCGGGAATGAGCAGTTCTTC	CSVEDPGNEQFF
TRBV20-1	NA	NA	TRBJ2-7	TGCAGTGCTAGGGACGCCAGCACCGTCGGCGAGCAGTACTTC	CSARDASTVGEQYF
TRBV24-1	NA	NA	TRBJ2-5	TGTGCCACCAGTCTTAGCGGGACCCAGTACTTC	CATSLSGTQYF
TRBV15	TRBD2	NA	TRBJ2-5	TGTGCCACCAGCAGCGCTAGCGGTTATAATACCCAGTACTTC	CATSSASGYNTQYF
TRBV27	TRBD2	NA	TRBJ2-1	TGTGCCAGCAGTGCCGGGACTAGCAAGACCAATGAGCAGTTCTTC	CASSAGTSKTNEQFF
TRBV29-1	NA	once	TRBJ2-2	TGCAGCGTCCCCGGGCAGGGGAGGGCCGGGGAGCTGTTTTTT	CSVPGQGRAGELFF
TRBV27	TRBD1	few	TRBJ1-6	TGTGCCAGCAGTTCGGGACAGGGAATTTCACCCCTCCACTTT	CASSSGQGISPLHF
TRBV7-9	NA	NA	TRBJ1-4	TGTGCCAGCACCTCGTCCCAGGGAACTAATGAAAAACTGTTTTTT	CASTSSQGTNEKLFF
TRBV12-3/TRBV12-4	NA	many	TRBJ2-7	TGTGCCAGCAGCGGAATTCTAACATCCGAGCAGTACTTC	CASSGILTSEQYF
TRBV3-1	NA	few	TRBJ2-4	TGTGCCAGCAGCCGACCGGGACTCAAAAACATTCAGTACTTC	CASSRPGLKNIQYF
TRBV15	NA	few	TRBJ2-7	TGTGCCACCAGACGATCCGGTTTCCAGGGGCAGTACTTC	CATRRSGFQGQYF
TRBV27	NA	NA	TRBJ1-2	TGTGCCAGCAGTGGCCATAACGTGGCCAACTATGGCTACACCTTC	CASSGHNVANYGYTF
TRBV6-6	TRBD1	once	TRBJ1-2	TGTGCCAGCACTAAAAACACCGGGACAGCCTATTATGGCTACACCTTC	CASTKNTGTAYYGYTF
TRBV14	NA	few	TRBJ2-7	TGTGCCAGCAGCCAAGATTATGCGGTTTTGGCAGTCGAGCAGTACTTC	CASSQDYAVLAVEQYF
TRBV12-3/TRBV12-4	NA	NA	TRBJ2-1	TGTGCCAGCAGTTTACCCCCTTTCGATGAGCAGTTCTTC	CASSLPPFDEQFF
TRBV20-1	TRBD2	NA	TRBJ2-4	TGCAGTGCTAGTCTGAGTTGGCGGGGGGGTAAAAACATTCAGTACTTC	CSASLSWRGGKNIQYF
TRBV12-5	NA	NA	TRBJ2-5	TGTGCTAGTGCCCGAGGGTGGGGCCGAGAGACCCAGTACTTC	CASARGWGRETQYF
TRBV4-2	NA	NA	TRBJ1-2	TGTGCCAGCAGCCAAGATTGGTCCAGGGGTCACTATGGCTACACCTTC	CASSQDWSRGHYGYTF
TRBV5-6	NA	NA	TRBJ2-6	TGTGCCAGCAGCTTTCCGGGAGTCTGGCAGTCTGGGGCCAACGTCCTGACTTTC	CASSFPGVWQSGANVLTF